This entry lists 2 T cell receptor beta chains sequenced from one sample in a study of T cells expressing NK-cell markers. Following a re-call of the 5' RACE reads, TCRdb has one entry per CDR3 protein and lacks DNA. Its table records some 450,000 distinct CDR3 sequences. Input material: blood T cells: a sorted CD56 or NKG2C T cell subset, CD4+ or CD8+ T cells, or bulk PBMC T cells (not recorded which). These receptors came from a woman between 18 and 75 years old in good health.

The CDR3 protein is CASFSRTGFGYTF. This chain uses TRBV6-1 with TRBJ1-2; TCRdb designates TRBD1, a call that cannot be tested without DNA. Germline CDR1 reads MNHNS; CDR2 reads SASEGT. The CDR3 runs to 13 residues.

This sequence joins TRBV20-1 and TRBJ2-7; TCRdb reports TRBD1, a call that lacks DNA to check it against. The germline gives CDR1 DFQATT, CDR2 SNEGSKA (reference sequence). The CDR3 has 15 amino acids. The CDR3 spells CSALRPGTGLYEQYF.